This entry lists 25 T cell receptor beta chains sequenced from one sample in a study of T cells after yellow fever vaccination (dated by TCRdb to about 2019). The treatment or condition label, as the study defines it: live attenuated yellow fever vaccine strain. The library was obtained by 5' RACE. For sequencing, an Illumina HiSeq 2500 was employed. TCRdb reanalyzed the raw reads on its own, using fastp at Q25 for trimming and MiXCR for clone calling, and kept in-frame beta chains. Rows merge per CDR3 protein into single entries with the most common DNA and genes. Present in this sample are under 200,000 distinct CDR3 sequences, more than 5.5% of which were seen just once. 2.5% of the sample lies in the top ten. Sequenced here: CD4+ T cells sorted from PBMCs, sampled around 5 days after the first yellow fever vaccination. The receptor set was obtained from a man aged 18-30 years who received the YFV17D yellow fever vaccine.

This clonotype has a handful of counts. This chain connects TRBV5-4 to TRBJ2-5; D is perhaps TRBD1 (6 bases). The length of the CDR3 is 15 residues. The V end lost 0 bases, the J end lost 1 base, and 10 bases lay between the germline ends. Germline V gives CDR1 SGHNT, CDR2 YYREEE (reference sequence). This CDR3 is CASSLVRGIQETQYF. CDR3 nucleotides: TGTGCCAGCAGCTTGGTTAGGGGGATCCAAGAGACCCAGTACTTC.

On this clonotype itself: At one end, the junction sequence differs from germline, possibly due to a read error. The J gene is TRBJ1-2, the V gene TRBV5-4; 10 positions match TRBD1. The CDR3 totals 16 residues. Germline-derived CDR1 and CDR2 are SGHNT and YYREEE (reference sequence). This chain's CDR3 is CVSSPAAGQGSDGYTF. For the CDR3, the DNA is TGTGTCAGCAGTCCAGCCGCGGGACAGGGGTCGGATGGCTACACCTTC.

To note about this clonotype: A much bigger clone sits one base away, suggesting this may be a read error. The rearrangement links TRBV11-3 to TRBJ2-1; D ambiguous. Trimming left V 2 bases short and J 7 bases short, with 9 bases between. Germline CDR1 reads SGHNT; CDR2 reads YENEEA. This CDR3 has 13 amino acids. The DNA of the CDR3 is TGTGCCAGCAGCTTACAGGTGGGGAATGAGCAGTTCTTC. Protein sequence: CASSLQVGNEQFF.

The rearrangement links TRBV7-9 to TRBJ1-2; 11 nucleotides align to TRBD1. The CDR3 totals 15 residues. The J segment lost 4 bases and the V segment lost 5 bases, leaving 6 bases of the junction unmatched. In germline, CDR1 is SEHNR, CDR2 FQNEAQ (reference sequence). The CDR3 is CASSTGTGGTYGYTF. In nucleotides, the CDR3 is TGTGCCAGCAGCACAGGGACAGGGGGTACCTATGGCTACACCTTC.

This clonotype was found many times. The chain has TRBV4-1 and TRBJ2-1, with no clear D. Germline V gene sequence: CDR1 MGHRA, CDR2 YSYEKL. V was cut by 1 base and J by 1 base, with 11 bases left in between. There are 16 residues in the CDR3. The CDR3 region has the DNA TGCGCCAGCAGCCAAGTCGACCTAGTTTCCTACAATGAGCAGTTCTTC. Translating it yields CASSQVDLVSYNEQFF.

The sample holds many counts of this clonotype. CDR3 sequence reads: CASSLTGNTGELFF. The CDR3 bases are TGTGCCAGCAGCTTAACAGGGAACACCGGGGAGCTGTTTTTT. This rearrangement joins TRBV7-3 to TRBJ2-2; no clear D gene. Germline CDR1 and CDR2: SGHTA and FQGTGA. V lost 0 bases, J lost 1 base, and 3 bases lay in between. The CDR3 has 14 residues.

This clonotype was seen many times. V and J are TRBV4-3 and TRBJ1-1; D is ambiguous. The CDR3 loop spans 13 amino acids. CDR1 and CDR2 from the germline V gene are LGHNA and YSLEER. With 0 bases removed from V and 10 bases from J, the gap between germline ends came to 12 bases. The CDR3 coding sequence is TGCGCCAGCAGCCAAGAGGGAAGTACTTCAGCTTTCTTT. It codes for CASSQEGSTSAFF.

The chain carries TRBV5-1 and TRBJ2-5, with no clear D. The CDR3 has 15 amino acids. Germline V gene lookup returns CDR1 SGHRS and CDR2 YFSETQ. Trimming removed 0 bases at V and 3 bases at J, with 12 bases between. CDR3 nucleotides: TGCGCCAGCAGCTTGGCCGACAAGGCAGAAGAGACCCAGTACTTC. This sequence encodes CASSLADKAEETQYF. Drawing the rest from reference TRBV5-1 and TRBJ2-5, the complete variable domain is KAGVTQTPRYLIKTRGQQVTLSCSPISGHRSVSWYQQTPGQGLQFLFEYFSETQRNKGNFPGRFSGRQFSNSRSEMNVSTLELGDSALYLCASSLADKAEETQYFGPGTRLLVL.

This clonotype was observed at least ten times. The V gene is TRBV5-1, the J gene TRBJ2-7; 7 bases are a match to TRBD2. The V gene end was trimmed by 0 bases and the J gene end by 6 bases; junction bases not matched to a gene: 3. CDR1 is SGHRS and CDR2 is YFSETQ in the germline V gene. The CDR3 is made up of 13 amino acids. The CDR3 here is CASSLGGGVEQYV. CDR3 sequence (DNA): TGCGCCAGCAGCTTGGGGGGGGGAGTCGAGCAGTACGTC.

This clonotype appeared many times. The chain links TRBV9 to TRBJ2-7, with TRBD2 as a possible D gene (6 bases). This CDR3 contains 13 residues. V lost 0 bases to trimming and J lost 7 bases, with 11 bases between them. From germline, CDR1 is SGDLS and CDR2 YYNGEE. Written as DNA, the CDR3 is TGTGCCAGCAGCGTAGGATCCGCGGGGGAGCAGTACGTC. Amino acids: CASSVGSAGEQYV.

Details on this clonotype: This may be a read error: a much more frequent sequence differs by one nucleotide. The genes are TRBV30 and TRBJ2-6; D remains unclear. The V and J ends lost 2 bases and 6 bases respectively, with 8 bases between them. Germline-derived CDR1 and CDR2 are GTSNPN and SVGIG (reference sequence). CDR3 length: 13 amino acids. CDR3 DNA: TGTGCCTGGAGTAACGGAGAGGCCAACGTCCTGACTTTC. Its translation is CAWSNGEANVLTF.

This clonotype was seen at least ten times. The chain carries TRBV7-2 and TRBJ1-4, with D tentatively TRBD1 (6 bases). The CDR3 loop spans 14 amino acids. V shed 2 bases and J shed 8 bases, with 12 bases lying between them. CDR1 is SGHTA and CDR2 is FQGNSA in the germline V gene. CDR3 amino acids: CASSLFRGGEKLFF. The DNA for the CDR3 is TGTGCCAGCAGCTTATTCAGGGGTGGCGAAAAACTGTTTTTT.

CDR3 amino acids: CASSPFGSSGYTF. The CDR3 DNA reads TGTGCCAGCAGCCCCTTCGGGTCTAGCGGCTACACCTTC. The V and J genes are TRBV11-2 and TRBJ1-2; D unresolved. The CDR3 consists of 13 residues. V was cut by 5 bases and J by 8 bases, with 15 bases left in between. CDR1 SGHAT and CDR2 FQNNGV come from the germline V gene.

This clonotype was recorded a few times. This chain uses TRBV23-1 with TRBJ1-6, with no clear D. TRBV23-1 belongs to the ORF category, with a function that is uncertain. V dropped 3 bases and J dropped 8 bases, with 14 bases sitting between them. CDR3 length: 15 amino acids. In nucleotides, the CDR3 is TGCGCCAGCAGTCATGCCGGGGTCGGATATTCACCCCTCCACTTT. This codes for CASSHAGVGYSPLHF.

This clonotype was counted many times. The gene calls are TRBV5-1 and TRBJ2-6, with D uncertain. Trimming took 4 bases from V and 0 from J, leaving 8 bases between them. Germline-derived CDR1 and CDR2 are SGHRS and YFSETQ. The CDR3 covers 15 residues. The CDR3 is CASSPTDSGANVLTF. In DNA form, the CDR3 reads TGCGCCAGCAGCCCTACAGACTCTGGGGCCAACGTCCTGACTTTC.

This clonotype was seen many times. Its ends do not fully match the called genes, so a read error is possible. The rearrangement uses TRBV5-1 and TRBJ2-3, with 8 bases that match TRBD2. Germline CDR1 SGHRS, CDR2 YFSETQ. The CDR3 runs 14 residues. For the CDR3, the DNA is TGTGCCAGCAGCTCTGGACTAGCCACAGATACGCAGTATTTT. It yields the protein CASSSGLATDTQYF.

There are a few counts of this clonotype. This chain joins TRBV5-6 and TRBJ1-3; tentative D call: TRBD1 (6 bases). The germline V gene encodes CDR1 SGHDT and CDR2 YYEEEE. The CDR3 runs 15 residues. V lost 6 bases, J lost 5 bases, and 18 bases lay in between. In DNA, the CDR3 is TGTGCCAGCACCGATGGACAGAGAAGAAGAAACACCATATATTTT. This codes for CASTDGQRRRNTIYF.

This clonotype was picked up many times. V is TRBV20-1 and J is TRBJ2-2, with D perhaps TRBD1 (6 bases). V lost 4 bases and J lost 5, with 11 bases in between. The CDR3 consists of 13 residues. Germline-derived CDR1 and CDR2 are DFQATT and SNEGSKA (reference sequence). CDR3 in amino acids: CSATLTGTGELFF. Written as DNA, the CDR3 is TGCAGTGCTACCCTCACAGGGACCGGGGAGCTGTTTTTT.

CDR3 coding DNA: TGCGCCAGCTCCGGGGGGGACGGGGCCCTCGAAATAAACACCGGGGAGCTGTTTTTT. Amino acid sequence: CASSGGDGALEINTGELFF. The rearrangement links TRBV23-1 to TRBJ2-2, with 8 bases lining up with TRBD2. TRBV23-1 is annotated as an ORF whose role is uncertain. The CDR3 covers 19 residues. Trimming at V came to 8 bases and at J to 2 bases, leaving 19 bases not matched to a gene.

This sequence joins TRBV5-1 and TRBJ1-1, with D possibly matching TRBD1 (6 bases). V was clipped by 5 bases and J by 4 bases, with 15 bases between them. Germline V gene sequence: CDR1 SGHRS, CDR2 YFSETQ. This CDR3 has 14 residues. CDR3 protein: CASRPGRGSTEAFF. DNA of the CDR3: TGCGCCAGCAGGCCGGGCAGGGGATCCACTGAAGCTTTCTTT.

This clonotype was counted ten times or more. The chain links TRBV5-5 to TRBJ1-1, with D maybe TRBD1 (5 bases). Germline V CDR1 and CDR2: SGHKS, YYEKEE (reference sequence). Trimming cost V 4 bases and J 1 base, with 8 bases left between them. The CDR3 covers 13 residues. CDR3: CASSITGNTEAFF. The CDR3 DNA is TGTGCCAGCAGCATCACAGGGAACACTGAAGCTTTCTTT.

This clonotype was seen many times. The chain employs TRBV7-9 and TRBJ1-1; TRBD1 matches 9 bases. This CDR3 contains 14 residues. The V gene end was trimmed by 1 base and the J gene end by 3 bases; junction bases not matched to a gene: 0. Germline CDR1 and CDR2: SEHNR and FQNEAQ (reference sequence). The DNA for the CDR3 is TGTGCCAGCAGCTTAGGACAGGGGGACACTGAAGCTTTCTTT. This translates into CASSLGQGDTEAFF.

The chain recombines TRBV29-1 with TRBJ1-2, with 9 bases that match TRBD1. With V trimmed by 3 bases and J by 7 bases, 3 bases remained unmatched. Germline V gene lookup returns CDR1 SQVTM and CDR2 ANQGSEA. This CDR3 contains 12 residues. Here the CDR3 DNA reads TGCAGCGTTGAGGGACAGGGCGGTGGCTACACCTTC. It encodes CSVEGQGGGYTF.

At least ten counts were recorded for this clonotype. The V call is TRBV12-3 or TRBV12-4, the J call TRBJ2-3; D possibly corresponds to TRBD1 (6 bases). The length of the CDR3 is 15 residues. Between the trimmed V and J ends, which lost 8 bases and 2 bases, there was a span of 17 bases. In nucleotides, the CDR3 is TGTGCCAGCTCTGATGGGGGCATACTCACAGATACGCAGTATTTT. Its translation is CASSDGGILTDTQYF.

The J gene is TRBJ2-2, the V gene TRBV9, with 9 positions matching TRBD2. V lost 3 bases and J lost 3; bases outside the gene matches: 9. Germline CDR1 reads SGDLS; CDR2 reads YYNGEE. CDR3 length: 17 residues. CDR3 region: CASSASPSGTYTGELFF. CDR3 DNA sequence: TGTGCCAGCAGCGCTTCTCCTAGCGGGACCTACACCGGGGAGCTGTTTTTT.